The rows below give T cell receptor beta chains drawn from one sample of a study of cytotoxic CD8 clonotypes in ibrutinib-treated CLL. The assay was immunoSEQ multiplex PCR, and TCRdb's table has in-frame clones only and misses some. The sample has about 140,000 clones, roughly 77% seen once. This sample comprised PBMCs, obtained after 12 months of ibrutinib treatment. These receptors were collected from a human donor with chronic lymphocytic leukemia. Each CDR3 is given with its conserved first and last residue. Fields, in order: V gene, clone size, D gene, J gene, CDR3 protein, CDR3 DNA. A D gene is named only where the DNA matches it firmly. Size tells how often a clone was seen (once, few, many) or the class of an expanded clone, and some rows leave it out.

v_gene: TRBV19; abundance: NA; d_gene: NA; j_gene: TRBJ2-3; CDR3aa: CASTDFTDTQYF; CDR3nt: TGTGCCAGTACTGACTTCACAGATACGCAGTATTTT
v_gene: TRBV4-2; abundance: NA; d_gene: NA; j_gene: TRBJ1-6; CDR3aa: CASSLIAGGDSPLHF; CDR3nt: TGTGCCAGCAGCCTAATTGCGGGGGGCGACTCACCCCTCCACTTT
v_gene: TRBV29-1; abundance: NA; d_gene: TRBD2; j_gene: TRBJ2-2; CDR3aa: CSAPGLETGELFF; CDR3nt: TGCAGCGCTCCGGGACTAGAGACCGGGGAGCTGTTTTTT
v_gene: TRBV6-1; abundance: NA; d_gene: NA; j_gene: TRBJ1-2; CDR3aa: CASSEGGANYGYTF; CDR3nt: TGTGCCAGCAGTGAAGGGGGAGCTAACTATGGCTACACCTTC
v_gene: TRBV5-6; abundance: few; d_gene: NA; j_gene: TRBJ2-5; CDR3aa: CASSFGGETQYF; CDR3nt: TGTGCCAGCAGCTTCGGTGGCGAGACCCAGTACTTC
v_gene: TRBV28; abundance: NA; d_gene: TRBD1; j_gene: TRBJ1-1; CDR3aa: CASNRMTGVMNTEAFF; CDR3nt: TGTGCCAGCAACCGAATGACAGGGGTAATGAACACTGAAGCTTTCTTT
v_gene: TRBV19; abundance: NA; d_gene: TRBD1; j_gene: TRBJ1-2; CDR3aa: CASSMWQGGIYGYTF; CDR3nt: TGTGCCAGTAGTATGTGGCAGGGGGGGATCTATGGCTACACCTTC
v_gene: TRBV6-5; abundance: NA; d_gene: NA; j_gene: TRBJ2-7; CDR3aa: CASSYGSIYEQYF; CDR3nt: TGTGCCAGCAGTTACGGGTCAATCTACGAGCAGTACTTC
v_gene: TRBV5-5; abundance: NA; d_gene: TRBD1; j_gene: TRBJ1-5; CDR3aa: CASSVQGSSSNQPQHF; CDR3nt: TGTGCCAGCAGCGTACAGGGGTCGAGTAGCAATCAGCCCCAGCATTTT
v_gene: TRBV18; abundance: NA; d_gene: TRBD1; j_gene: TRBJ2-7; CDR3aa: CASSPGQGRYEQYF; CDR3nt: TGTGCCAGCTCTCCGGGACAGGGGCGGTACGAGCAGTACTTC
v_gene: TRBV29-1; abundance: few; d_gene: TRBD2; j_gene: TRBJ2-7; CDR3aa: CSVGGGTYEQYF; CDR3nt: TGCAGCGTTGGGGGGGGAACCTACGAGCAGTACTTC
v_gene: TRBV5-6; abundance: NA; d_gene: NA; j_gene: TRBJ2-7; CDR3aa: CASSLSTGIRYEQYF; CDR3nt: TGTGCCAGCAGCTTGTCGACGGGGATTCGCTACGAGCAGTACTTC
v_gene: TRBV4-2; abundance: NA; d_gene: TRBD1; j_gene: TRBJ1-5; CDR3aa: CASSQDWDRGFQPQHF; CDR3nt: TGTGCCAGCAGCCAAGATTGGGACAGGGGTTTCCAGCCCCAGCATTTT
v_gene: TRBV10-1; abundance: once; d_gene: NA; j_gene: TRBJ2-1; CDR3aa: CASSKTVSEQFF; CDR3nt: TGCGCCAGCAGCAAGACAGTTAGTGAGCAGTTCTTC
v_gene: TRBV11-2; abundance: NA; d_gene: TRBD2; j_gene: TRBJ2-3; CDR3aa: CASSPPLAGVRNTQYF; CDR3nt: TGTGCCAGCAGCCCACCTTTAGCGGGGGTACGGAATACGCAGTATTTT
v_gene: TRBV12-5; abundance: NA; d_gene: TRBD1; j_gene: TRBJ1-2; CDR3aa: CASGPRQGDYGYTF; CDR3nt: TGTGCTAGTGGTCCAAGACAGGGTGACTATGGCTACACCTTC
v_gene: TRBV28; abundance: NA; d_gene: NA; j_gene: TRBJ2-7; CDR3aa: CASSYGVSYEQYF; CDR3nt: TGTGCCAGCAGTTATGGCGTCTCCTACGAGCAGTACTTC
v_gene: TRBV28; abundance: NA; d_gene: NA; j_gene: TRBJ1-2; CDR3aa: CASWGGDFNYGYTF; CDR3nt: TGTGCCAGCTGGGGGGGTGATTTCAACTATGGCTACACCTTC
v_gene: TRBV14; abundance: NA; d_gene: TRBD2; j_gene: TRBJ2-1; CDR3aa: CASRRTSWEGTTHNEQFF; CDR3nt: TGTGCCAGCAGGCGGACTAGCTGGGAGGGCACAACGCACAATGAGCAGTTCTTC
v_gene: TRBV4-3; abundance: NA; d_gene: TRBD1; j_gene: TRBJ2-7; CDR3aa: CASSQGGQGAFEQYF; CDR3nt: TGCGCCAGCAGCCAAGGTGGCCAGGGGGCGTTTGAGCAGTACTTC
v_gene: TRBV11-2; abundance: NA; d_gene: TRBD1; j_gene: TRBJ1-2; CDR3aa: CASSTGTGTGYTF; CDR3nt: TGTGCCAGCAGCACCGGGACAGGGACTGGCTACACCTTC
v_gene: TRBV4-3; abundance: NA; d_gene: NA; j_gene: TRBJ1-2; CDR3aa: CASSQDPGVGYTF; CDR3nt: TGCGCCAGCAGCCAAGATCCGGGTGTAGGCTACACCTTC
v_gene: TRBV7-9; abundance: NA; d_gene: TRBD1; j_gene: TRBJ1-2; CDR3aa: CASSLGQGFGYTF; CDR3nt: TGTGCCAGCAGCCTAGGACAGGGATTCGGCTACACCTTC
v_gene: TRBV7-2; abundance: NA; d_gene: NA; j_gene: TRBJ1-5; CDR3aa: CASSLIGDQPQHF; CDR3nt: TGTGCCAGCAGCTTAATCGGGGATCAGCCCCAGCATTTT
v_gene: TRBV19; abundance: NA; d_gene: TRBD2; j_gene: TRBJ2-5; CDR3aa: CASRISGEQETQYF; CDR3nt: TGTGCCAGTAGAATCAGCGGGGAGCAAGAGACCCAGTACTTC
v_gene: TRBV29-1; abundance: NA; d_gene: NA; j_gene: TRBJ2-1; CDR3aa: CSVAASEYNEQFF; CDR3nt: TGCAGCGTTGCGGCTAGCGAGTACAATGAGCAGTTCTTC
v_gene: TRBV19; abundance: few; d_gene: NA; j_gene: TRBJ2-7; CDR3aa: CASSPEGQRGQYF; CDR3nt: TGTGCCAGTAGTCCCGAGGGACAGCGGGGGCAGTACTTC
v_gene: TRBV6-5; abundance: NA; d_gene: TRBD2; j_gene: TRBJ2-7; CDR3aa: CASSYRQTSPEQYF; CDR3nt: TGTGCCAGCAGTTATCGTCAGACTAGCCCCGAGCAGTACTTC
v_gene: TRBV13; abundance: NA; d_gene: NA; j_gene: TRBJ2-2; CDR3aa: CASSPQTGSNTGELFF; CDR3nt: TGTGCCAGCAGCCCCCAGACAGGTTCGAACACCGGGGAGCTGTTTTTT
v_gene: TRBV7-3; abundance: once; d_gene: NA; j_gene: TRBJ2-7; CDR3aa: CASSSTGGVYHEQYF; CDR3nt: TGTGCCAGCAGCTCCACAGGGGGGGTGTACCACGAGCAGTACTTC
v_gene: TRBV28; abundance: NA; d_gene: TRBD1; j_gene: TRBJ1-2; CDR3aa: CATHLGTDYGYTF; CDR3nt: TGTGCCACCCACCTTGGGACAGACTATGGCTACACCTTC
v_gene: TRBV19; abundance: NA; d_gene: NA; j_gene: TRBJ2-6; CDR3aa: CASRPSGANVLTF; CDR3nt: TGTGCCAGTCGCCCCTCTGGGGCCAACGTCCTGACTTTC
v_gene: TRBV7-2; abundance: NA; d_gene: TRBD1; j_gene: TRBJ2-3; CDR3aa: CASSKMWGQLPDTQYF; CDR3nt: TGTGCCAGCAGCAAAATGTGGGGACAGCTACCAGATACGCAGTATTTT
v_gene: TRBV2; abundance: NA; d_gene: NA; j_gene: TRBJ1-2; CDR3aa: CASSERQSYGYTF; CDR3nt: TGTGCCAGCAGTGAGCGACAGAGCTATGGCTACACCTTC
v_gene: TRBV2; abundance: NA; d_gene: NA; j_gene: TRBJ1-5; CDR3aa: CASSIQGSNSNQPQHF; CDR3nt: TGTGCCAGCAGTATACAGGGTTCCAATAGCAATCAGCCCCAGCATTTT
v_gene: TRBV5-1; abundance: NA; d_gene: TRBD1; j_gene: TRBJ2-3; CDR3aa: CASSLDRGADTQYF; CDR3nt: TGCGCCAGCAGCCTGGACAGGGGGGCAGATACGCAGTATTTT
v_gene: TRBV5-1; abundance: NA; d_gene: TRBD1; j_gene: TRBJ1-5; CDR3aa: CASSLGGQGGNQPQHF; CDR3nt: TGCGCCAGCAGCTTGGGCGGGCAGGGGGGCAATCAGCCCCAGCATTTT
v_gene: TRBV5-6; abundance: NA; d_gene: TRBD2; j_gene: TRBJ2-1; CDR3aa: CASSRARTSGGYNEQFF; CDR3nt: TGTGCCAGCAGCCGTGCCCGGACTAGCGGGGGGTACAATGAGCAGTTCTTC
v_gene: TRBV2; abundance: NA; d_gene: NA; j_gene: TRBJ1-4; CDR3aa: CASHGRVTNEKLFF; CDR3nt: TGTGCCAGCCACGGGAGGGTAACTAATGAAAAACTGTTTTTT
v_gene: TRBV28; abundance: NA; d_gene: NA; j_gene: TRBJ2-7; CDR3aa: CASSHDLPLSHGAYEQYF; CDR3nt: TGTGCCAGCAGTCACGATCTCCCCTTGAGTCATGGAGCCTACGAGCAGTACTTC
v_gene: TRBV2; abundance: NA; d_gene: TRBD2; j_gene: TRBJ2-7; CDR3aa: CASSAGGEQYF; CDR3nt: TGTGCCAGCAGTGCCGGGGGGGAGCAGTACTTC
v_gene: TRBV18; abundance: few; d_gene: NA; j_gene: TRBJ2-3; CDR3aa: CASSPPSGTSTDTQYF; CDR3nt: TGTGCCAGCTCACCACCGTCGGGAACTAGCACAGATACGCAGTATTTT
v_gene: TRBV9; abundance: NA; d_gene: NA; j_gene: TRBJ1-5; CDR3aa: CASSGGLGNQPQHF; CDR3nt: TGTGCCAGCAGCGGAGGGTTAGGCAATCAGCCCCAGCATTTT
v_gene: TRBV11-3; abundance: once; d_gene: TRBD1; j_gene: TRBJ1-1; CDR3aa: CASSLGATGEGEAFF; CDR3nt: TGTGCCAGCAGCTTAGGGGCTACAGGGGAGGGCGAAGCTTTCTTT
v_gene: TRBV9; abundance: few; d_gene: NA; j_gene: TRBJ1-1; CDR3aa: CASSVGGPEVAFF; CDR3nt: TGTGCCAGCAGCGTGGGGGGACCTGAGGTGGCTTTCTTT
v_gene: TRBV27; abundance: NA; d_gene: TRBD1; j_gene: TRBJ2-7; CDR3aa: CASSLSRVLGQGSYEQYF; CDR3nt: TGTGCCAGCAGTTTATCTAGAGTATTGGGACAGGGGTCCTACGAGCAGTACTTC
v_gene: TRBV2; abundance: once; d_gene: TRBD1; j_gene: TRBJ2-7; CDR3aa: CASSESGQIYEQYF; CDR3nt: TGTGCCAGCAGTGAGTCGGGACAGATCTACGAGCAGTACTTC
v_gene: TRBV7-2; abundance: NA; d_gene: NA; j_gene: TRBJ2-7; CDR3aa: CASSPPGWYEQYF; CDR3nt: TGTGCCAGCAGCCCCCCCGGCTGGTACGAGCAGTACTTC
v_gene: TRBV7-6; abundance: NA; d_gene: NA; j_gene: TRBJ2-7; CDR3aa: CASSPPPVGNEQYF; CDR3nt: TGTGCCAGCAGCCCCCCGCCAGTCGGCAACGAGCAGTACTTC
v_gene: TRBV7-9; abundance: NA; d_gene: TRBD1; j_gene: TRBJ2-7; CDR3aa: CASSPKKGGAVIEQYF; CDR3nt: TGTGCCAGCAGCCCCAAGAAAGGGGGCGCGGTAATTGAGCAGTACTTC
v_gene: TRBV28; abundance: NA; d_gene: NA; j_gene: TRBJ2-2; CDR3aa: CASSINTGELFF; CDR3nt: TGTGCCAGCAGTATAAACACCGGGGAGCTGTTTTTT
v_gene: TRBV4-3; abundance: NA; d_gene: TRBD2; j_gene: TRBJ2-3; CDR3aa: CASSQGLAGEGGDTQYF; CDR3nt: TGCGCCAGCAGCCAGGGACTAGCGGGAGAGGGAGGAGATACGCAGTATTTT
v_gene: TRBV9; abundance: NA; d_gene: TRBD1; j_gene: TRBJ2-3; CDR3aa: CASSVAGTVTDTQYF; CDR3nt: TGTGCCAGCAGCGTAGCAGGGACAGTCACAGATACGCAGTATTTT
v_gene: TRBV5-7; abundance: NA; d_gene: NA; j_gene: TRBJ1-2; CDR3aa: CASSVDGLHGYTF; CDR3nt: TGTGCCAGCAGCGTGGACGGCTTACATGGCTACACCTTC
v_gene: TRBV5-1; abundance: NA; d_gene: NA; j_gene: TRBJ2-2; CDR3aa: CASSLDGGWLNTGELFF; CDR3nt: TGCGCCAGCAGCTTGGACGGGGGCTGGTTAAACACCGGGGAGCTGTTTTTT
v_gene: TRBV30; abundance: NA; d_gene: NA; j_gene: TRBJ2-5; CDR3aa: CAWSVGSQETQYF; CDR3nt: TGTGCCTGGAGTGTAGGGAGCCAAGAGACCCAGTACTTC
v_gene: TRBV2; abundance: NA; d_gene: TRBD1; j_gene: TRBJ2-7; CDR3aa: CASRTDRPQTYEQYF; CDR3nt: TGTGCCAGCAGGACGGACAGGCCTCAGACCTACGAGCAGTACTTC